This T cell receptor beta chain was identified during a study of T cell responses to AZD1222 COVID-19 vaccine. V lost 6 bases to trimming and J lost 11 bases; unmatched junction nucleotides: 9. The CDR3 loop spans 13 amino acids. Germline V gene sequence: CDR1 MNHEY, CDR2 SMNVEV (reference sequence). TCRdb keeps only in-frame clones here, not all; method: immunoSEQ multiplex PCR. Of tens of thousands of clones listed, around 90% were seen once; the top ten hold roughly 4.5%. V usage is TRBV27 and J usage is TRBJ2-1, with 8 bases aligning to TRBD2. This TCR derives from an adult who received the AZD1222 COVID-19 vaccine. This material consisted of peripheral blood, taken 28 days after the second AZD1222 dose. The CDR3 DNA follows: TGTGCCAGCAGCCTGAAGCGGGAGATACAGCAGTTCTTC. Encoded protein: CASSLKREIQQFF.